The 10 T cell receptor beta chains below were found in one sample sequenced in a study of patients and donors after allogeneic stem cell transplantation. TCRdb recomputed calls from the RT-PCR reads with MiXCR, one row per CDR3 protein. The sample has hundreds of thousands of distinct CDR3 sequences, roughly 14% seen once. Material: blood, either unsorted or a sorted T cell fraction (not recorded which). These TCRs come from a human donor who was either an allogeneic HSCT recipient or a stem cell or donor lymphocyte infusion donor (not recorded which). It is not recorded whose cells these are; they may come from a transplant donor.

This clonotype was seen at least ten times. This rearrangement joins TRBV6-1 to TRBJ2-2; 8 bases fit TRBD1. This CDR3 contains 14 residues. Trimming cost V 6 bases and J 5 bases; bases outside gene matches: 5. The germline V gene has CDR1 MNHNS and CDR2 SASEGT. CDR3 coding DNA: TGTGCCAGCAGGGGGACAGGTGGAACCGGGGAGCTGTTTTTT. This gives the protein CASRGTGGTGELFF.

This chain links TRBV12-3 or TRBV12-4 with TRBJ1-1; TRBD1 matches 7 bases. Trimming removed 6 bases from V and 5 bases from J; junction bases left unmatched: 6. This CDR3 region has 13 residues. For the CDR3, the DNA is TGTGCCAGCAGCGGGGGACAGAGGACTGAAGCTTTCTTT. It codes for CASSGGQRTEAFF.

This clonotype was seen repeatedly, ten times or more. The chain combines TRBV6-2 or TRBV6-3 with TRBJ2-1; 8 bases agree with TRBD2. The CDR3 has 18 amino acids. Germline CDR1 and CDR2: MNHEY and SVGEGT. The J segment lost 0 bases and the V segment lost 5 bases, leaving 12 bases of the junction unmatched. CDR3 loop: CASSQLVGGARSYNEQFF. The DNA for the CDR3 is TGTGCCAGCAGTCAACTGGTCGGGGGGGCCCGCTCCTACAATGAGCAGTTCTTC.

The chain couples TRBV5-1 to TRBJ2-5; D perhaps matches TRBD2 (6 bases). CDR3 size: 15 residues. Germline CDR1 SGHRS, CDR2 YFSETQ. V lost 3 bases to trimming and J lost 4 bases, with 16 bases between them. The CDR3 reads CASSSGSDRRETQYF. The CDR3 nucleotides are TGCGCCAGCAGCTCCGGGAGCGACCGTCGAGAGACCCAGTACTTC.

The chain employs TRBV7-9 and TRBJ1-6; 7 nucleotides match TRBD1. This CDR3 is 16 amino acids long. CDR1 is SEHNR and CDR2 is FQNEAQ in the germline V gene (reference sequence). J was trimmed by 9 bases and V by 2 bases; bases with no gene match: 10. The CDR3 DNA reads as TGTGCCAGCAGCTTATCGAGGGGACAGAGAGGTTCACCCCTCCACTTT. It encodes CASSLSRGQRGSPLHF.

The gene calls are TRBV6-5 and TRBJ2-2; 8 bases match TRBD2. Germline CDR1 and CDR2: MNHEY and SVGAGI. The CDR3 is 16 amino acids. Trimming at V came to 3 bases and at J to 6 bases, leaving 9 bases not matched to a gene. The CDR3 is CASSYVTGGPAGELFF. CDR3 nucleotide sequence: TGTGCCAGCAGTTATGTAACGGGAGGGCCGGCCGGGGAGCTGTTTTTT.

This clonotype has ten or more counts. The chain employs TRBV30 and TRBJ2-1; D remains ambiguous. This CDR3 comprises 13 residues. Between the trimmed V and J ends, which lost 2 bases and 4 bases, there was a span of 9 bases. CDR1 is GTSNPN and CDR2 is SVGIG in the germline V gene (reference sequence). In DNA form, the CDR3 reads TGTGCCTGGAGTTATCCCCCTTACAATGAGCAGTTCTTC. It yields the protein CAWSYPPYNEQFF.

CDR3 coding DNA: TGTGCCAGCAGCCCGACGGGATCAGGGTCTGGGGCCAACGTCCTGACTTTC. Protein: CASSPTGSGSGANVLTF. V is TRBV7-8 and J is TRBJ2-6; the D gene could be TRBD1 or TRBD2 (5 bases each). Germline V gene sequence: CDR1 SGHVS, CDR2 FQNEAQ. This CDR3 spans 17 amino acids. Trimming removed 5 bases from V and 1 base from J, with 15 bases in between.

CDR3 residues: CASSLAKGLNNEQFF. The CDR3 bases are TGTGCCAGCAGCTTGGCCAAGGGACTAAACAATGAGCAGTTCTTC. The rearrangement links TRBV5-4 to TRBJ2-1, with 7 positions matching TRBD2. Germline V gives CDR1 SGHNT, CDR2 YYREEE (reference sequence). This CDR3 has 15 residues. V was pared by 0 bases and J by 5 bases, with 5 bases of the junction left unmatched.

The V call is TRBV7-2, the J call TRBJ1-4; the D gene is possibly TRBD1 (5 bases). CDR3 length equals 15 residues. In germline, CDR1 is SGHTA, CDR2 FQGNSA. Trimming took 1 base from V and 11 from J, leaving 17 bases between them. CDR3 in DNA: TGTGCCAGCAGCTTAGATGTGGGGGAGTTTGTGAAACTGTTTTTT. Protein: CASSLDVGEFVKLFF.